What follows is one T cell receptor beta chain and its context. There is no known antigen for this receptor. No quality values exist for individual bases; no much larger clone is one base distant. This record comes from a study of cytomegalovirus exposure and HLA in healthy donors (dated by TCRdb to the late 2010s). About the full investigation: The 500 to 800 repertoires of the first cohort and the roughly 110 validation repertoires were produced on the same platform, according to a later analysis. A separate validation cohort of some 130 different subjects was used in addition to the roughly 620-subject first cohort. To predict cytomegalovirus infection status, the study combined high-throughput TCR immunosequencing, statistical association of individual TCRs with disease status, and machine learning. The study aimed to test whether signatures of past pathogen exposure could be identified by cataloging public T cell receptors.

On the study overall, not on this receptor specifically: Most TCR sequences were observed very rarely across donors, whereas some public TCRs were present in many individuals. Cytomegalovirus status was reported to be diagnosed by the classifier with high specificity and sensitivity in both the original and validation cohorts. The authors suggested that the approach could potentially be extended to other disease states and immunological phenotypes. A total of 150 to 200 TCR beta chains were listed by the study as associated with cytomegalovirus. In a later analysis, TCRs clustered in the first cohort were found to also tend to co-occur in the approximately 120 validation repertoires, with 94% of cluster scores above 0. The validation cohort had no HLA typing available for a later analysis, so co-occurrence within that cohort was assessed over all 120 or so repertoires. In vitro tests confirmed that three of the cytomegalovirus-associated TCR beta chains recognize cytomegalovirus antigens.

Measured from the cysteine to the phenylalanine, the CDR3 is 16 residues long. The entry retains the CDR3 DNA only, 48 bases that are in frame from base 1. Ends trimmed: V by 5 bases, J by 0 bases; bases unmatched to a gene: 4. In the germline V gene, CDR1 corresponds to SNHLY and CDR2 to FYNNEI. Libraries came from the immunoSEQ multiplex PCR assay. Per the authors' processing: A statistical classification framework was developed to diagnose cytomegalovirus status using the catalog of TCR beta chain sequences. Sourced from immuneACCESS, this table was stored by TCRdb with only in-frame sequences that have V and J called. A share of the clones is absent; for the studies checked, an unresolved V gene accounts for under half, and the remainder has no known explanation. V, J and clone size derive from that table, while D and trimming were established from the DNA sequence. The sample table lists around 130,000 clones, over 65% of them with a count of one. Under 2.5% of the sample comes from the top ten.

The donors belonged to the validation cohort of about 120 subjects, which was separate from the approximately 660-subject first cohort. In this chain, TRBV2 is recombined with TRBJ2-2; 9 bases in the junction line up with TRBD1. The TCR comes from a young woman in good health and CMV-seronegative. The sample taken for sequencing was PBMCs. The nucleotides read TGTGCCAGCAGTCTCACAGGGGGCGCGAACACCGGGGAGCTGTTTTTT. It encodes CASSLTGGANTGELFF.